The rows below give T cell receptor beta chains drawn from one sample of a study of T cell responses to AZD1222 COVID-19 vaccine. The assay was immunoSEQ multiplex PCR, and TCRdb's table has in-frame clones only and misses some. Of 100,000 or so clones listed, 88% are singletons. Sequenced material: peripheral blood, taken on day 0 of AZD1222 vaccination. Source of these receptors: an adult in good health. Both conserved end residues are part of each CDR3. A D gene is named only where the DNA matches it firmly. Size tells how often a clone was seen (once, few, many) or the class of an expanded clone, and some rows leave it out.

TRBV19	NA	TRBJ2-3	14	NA	CASSIETKGDTQYF	TGTGCCAGTAGTATTGAGACAAAGGGAGATACGCAGTATTTT
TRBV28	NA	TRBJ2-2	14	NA	CASRWPEGTGELFF	TGTGCCAGCAGATGGCCTGAGGGGACCGGGGAGCTGTTTTTT
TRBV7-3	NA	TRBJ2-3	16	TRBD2	CASSLRLAGGTDTQYF	TGTGCCAGCAGCTTACGCCTAGCGGGGGGTACAGATACGCAGTATTTT
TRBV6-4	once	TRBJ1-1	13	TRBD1	CASSRTGNTEAFF	TGTGCCAGCAGTCGGACAGGGAACACTGAAGCTTTCTTT
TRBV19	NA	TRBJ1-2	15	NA	CASSIDFAGNYGYTF	TGTGCCAGTAGTATAGATTTCGCAGGGAACTATGGCTACACCTTC
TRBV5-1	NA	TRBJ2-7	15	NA	CASSPGAGRAYEQYF	TGCGCCAGCAGCCCCGGGGCAGGGCGAGCCTACGAGCAGTACTTC
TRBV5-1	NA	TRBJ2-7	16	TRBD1	CASSPGGTGSAYEQYF	TGCGCCAGCAGCCCTGGCGGGACAGGGTCTGCCTACGAGCAGTACTTC
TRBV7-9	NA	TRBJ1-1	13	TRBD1	CASSRRTGGDAFF	TGTGCCAGCAGCAGAAGAACAGGGGGCGACGCTTTCTTT
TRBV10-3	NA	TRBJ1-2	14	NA	CAIRPPAGVSGYTF	TGTGCCATCAGGCCCCCCGCAGGGGTTTCTGGCTACACCTTC
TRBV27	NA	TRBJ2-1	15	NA	CASSLTGASYNEQFF	TGTGCCAGCAGCCTTACAGGCGCATCCTACAATGAGCAGTTCTTC
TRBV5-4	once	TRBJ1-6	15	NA	CASSLGQAGNSPLHF	TGTGCCAGCAGCTTGGGGCAGGCCGGGAATTCACCCCTCCACTTT
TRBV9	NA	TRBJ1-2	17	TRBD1	CASSVAEWQGDFYGYTF	TGTGCCAGCAGCGTAGCTGAGTGGCAGGGGGACTTCTATGGCTACACCTTC
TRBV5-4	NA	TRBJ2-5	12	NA	CASSLPQETQYF	TGTGCCAGCAGCTTGCCCCAAGAGACCCAGTACTTC
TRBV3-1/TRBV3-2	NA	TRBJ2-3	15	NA	CASSQASRDTDTQYF	TGTGCCAGCAGCCAAGCTAGTCGGGACACAGATACGCAGTATTTT
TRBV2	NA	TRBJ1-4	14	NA	CASSFMRISEKLFF	TGTGCCAGCAGTTTCATGAGAATTAGTGAAAAACTGTTTTTT
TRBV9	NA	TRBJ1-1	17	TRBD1	CASSEGPDRVRGTEAFF	TGTGCCAGCAGCGAGGGCCCAGACAGGGTGCGGGGCACTGAAGCTTTCTTT
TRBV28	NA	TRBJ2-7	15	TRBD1	CASSLSGQGFFGQYF	TGTGCCAGCAGTTTGTCGGGACAGGGATTTTTTGGGCAGTACTTC
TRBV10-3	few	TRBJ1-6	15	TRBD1	CAISGQQGAQSPLHF	TGTGCCATCAGTGGGCAACAGGGGGCGCAATCACCCCTCCACTTT
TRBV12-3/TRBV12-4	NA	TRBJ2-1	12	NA	CASSLTSFVQFF	TGTGCCAGCAGTTTAACTAGCTTCGTGCAGTTCTTC
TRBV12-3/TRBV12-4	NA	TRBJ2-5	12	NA	CASRASMETQYF	TGTGCCAGCAGGGCTAGCATGGAGACCCAGTACTTC
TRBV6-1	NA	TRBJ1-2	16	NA	CASSEAFGNVIYGYTF	TGTGCCAGCAGTGAAGCGTTCGGCAACGTAATCTATGGCTACACCTTC
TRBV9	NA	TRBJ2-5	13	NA	CASSVGGGETQYF	TGTGCCAGCAGCGTAGGGGGCGGAGAGACCCAGTACTTC
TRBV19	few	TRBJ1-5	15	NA	CASSERQGSNQPQHF	TGTGCCAGTAGTGAGAGGCAGGGGAGCAATCAGCCCCAGCATTTT
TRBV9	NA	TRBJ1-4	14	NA	CASSVGPSNEKLFF	TGTGCCAGCAGCGTAGGTCCTTCTAATGAAAAACTGTTTTTT
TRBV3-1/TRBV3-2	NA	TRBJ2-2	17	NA	CASSPSSPGRNTGELFF	TGTGCCAGCAGCCCTTCAAGCCCGGGACGGAACACCGGGGAGCTGTTTTTT
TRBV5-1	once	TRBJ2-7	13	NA	CASSLDPSQRQYF	TGCGCCAGCAGCTTGGACCCTTCCCAGCGGCAGTACTTC
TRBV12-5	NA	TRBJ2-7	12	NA	CATSRDTGEQYF	TGTGCTACCTCCCGGGACACTGGCGAGCAGTACTTC
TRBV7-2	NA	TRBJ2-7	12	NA	CASSNYGGEQYF	TGTGCCAGCAGCAACTACGGAGGCGAGCAGTACTTC
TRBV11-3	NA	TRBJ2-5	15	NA	CASSARGDNQETQYF	TGTGCCAGCAGCGCGAGGGGGGACAACCAAGAGACCCAGTACTTC
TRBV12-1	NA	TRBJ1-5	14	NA	CASSGGRKNQPQHF	TGTGCCAGCAGCGGCGGCCGCAAAAATCAGCCCCAGCATTTT